This entry describes one T cell receptor (beta chain). Its target is not known. Germline V gives CDR1 MDHEN, CDR2 SYDVKM. The V segment lost 3 bases and the J segment 0 bases; nucleotides outside the gene matches: 10. The CDR3 is 17 amino acids. This sample was taken from a study of T cell responses to AZD1222 COVID-19 vaccine. Study information: Investigators merged groups given second doses at roughly 4 or roughly 12 weeks. Study-wide findings and caveats: Among spike-specific TCRs, nearly half reportedly target unmutated variant regions. Donors were chiefly white British, with a greater number of females, and clonal diversity was perhaps underestimated. Receipt of two AZD1222 doses was followed by a rise in Spike-specific TCR breadth and depth.

Clones were sequenced by immunoSEQ multiplex PCR, and TCRdb holds only the in-frame ones, with some missing. The repertoire holds 93,000 or so clones, with about nine tenths as singletons. The rearrangement uses TRBV28 and TRBJ2-5; 7 positions agree with TRBD1. The receptor comes from an adult in good health. Material: peripheral blood, obtained on day 0 of AZD1222 vaccination. CDR3: CASSLDRQLGYQETQYF. CDR3 sequence (DNA): TGTGCCAGCAGTTTGGACAGGCAACTGGGGTACCAAGAGACCCAGTACTTC.